Shown below are 32 T cell receptor beta chains from a single sample sequenced in a study of T cells expressing NK-cell markers. TCRdb reprocessed the 5' RACE reads and keeps a single row for each CDR3 protein, giving no DNA. The table lists some 150,000 distinct CDR3 sequences. Sequencing was carried out using blood T cells: a sorted CD56 or NKG2C T cell subset, CD4+ or CD8+ T cells, or bulk PBMC T cells (not recorded which). Every receptor here comes from a woman between 45 and 60 years old in good health.

The chain uses TRBV5-5 and TRBJ2-3; lacking DNA, the TRBD2 call made by TCRdb goes unchecked. Looked up from germline, CDR1 is SGHKS and CDR2 is YYEKEE (reference sequence). This CDR3 is 19 amino acids long. CDR3 protein: CASSPETFGTWAPTDTQYF.

The chain employs TRBV12-5 and TRBJ2-1. Germline V gene data show CDR1 as LGHNT and CDR2 as FRNRAP. This CDR3 has 14 amino acids. The CDR3 sequence is CASGFGPGYNEQFF.

This sequence joins TRBV5-1 and TRBJ2-3. This CDR3 comprises 12 residues. The V gene's germline CDR1 is SGHRS and CDR2 YFSETQ. The CDR3 is CASRFSTDTQYF.

This CDR3 reads CASSLKTGTNTEAFF. V and J are TRBV7-9 and TRBJ1-1; the D call from TCRdb, TRBD1, cannot be confirmed without DNA. CDR1 and CDR2 from the germline V gene are SEHNR and FQNEAQ (reference sequence). The CDR3 is 15 residues long.

The chain links TRBV6-6 to TRBJ2-1; TCRdb names TRBD2, which stays unverified in the absence of DNA. The CDR3 covers 14 residues. Germline V gene data show CDR1 as MNHNY and CDR2 as SVGAGI (reference sequence). The CDR3 sequence is CASSSPGLAHEQFF.

This chain connects TRBV7-3 to TRBJ2-2; TCRdb outputs TRBD2, but without DNA this stays unchecked. The CDR3 covers 12 residues. CDR1 is SGHTA, CDR2 FQGTGA, per germline. CDR3: CASGRRTGELFF.

CDR3 residues: CASSGGQRGNQPQHF. J is TRBJ1-5 and V is TRBV3-1; TCRdb's D call of TRBD1 is untestable without DNA. CDR3 length: 15 amino acids. The V gene's germline CDR1 is LGHDT and CDR2 YNNKEL (reference sequence).

The rearrangement links TRBV11-2 to TRBJ2-1; the TRBD1 assignment by TCRdb is unverifiable without DNA. The CDR3 covers 16 residues. CDR1 is SGHAT and CDR2 is FQNNGV in the germline V gene. The CDR3: CASSTPGQGGSGEQFF.

This chain connects TRBV24-1 to TRBJ2-1; TCRdb's D call of TRBD1 is untestable without DNA. Germline loops: CDR1 KGHDR, CDR2 SFDVKD. This CDR3 has 14 amino acids. The CDR3 here is CATSTVGGTDEQFF.

CDR3: CSARVGEDYNEQFF. The gene calls are TRBV20-1 and TRBJ2-1; TCRdb designates TRBD2, a call that cannot be tested without DNA. This CDR3 spans 14 amino acids. Looked up from germline, CDR1 is DFQATT and CDR2 is SNEGSKA (reference sequence).

V usage is TRBV9 and J usage is TRBJ1-2. Germline CDR1 SGDLS, CDR2 YYNGEE. The CDR3 covers 15 residues. The CDR3 reads CASSVVMRMDFGYTF.

The rearrangement links TRBV7-3 to TRBJ2-3; TCRdb's D call of TRBD2 is untestable without DNA. The V gene's germline CDR1 is SGHTA and CDR2 FQGTGA. This CDR3 comprises 16 residues. CDR3 protein: CASSLVPAGGADTQYF.

The V call is TRBV7-9, the J call TRBJ2-7; TCRdb's D call, TRBD1, is unchecked because there is no DNA. The CDR3 extends over 13 amino acids. CDR1 and CDR2 from the germline V gene are SEHNR and FQNEAQ (reference sequence). CDR3 sequence reads: CAVGTGDGYEQYF.

The V and J genes are TRBV3-1 and TRBJ2-5; checking the TCRdb D call of TRBD1 is not possible without DNA. The CDR3 runs 15 residues. CDR1 LGHDT and CDR2 YNNKEL come from the germline V gene (reference sequence). CDR3 amino acids: CASSQAGESQETQYF.

The rearrangement links TRBV4-1 to TRBJ2-7; the D gene TCRdb calls, TRBD2, cannot be checked with no DNA. CDR3 length: 16 amino acids. Germline V gene data show CDR1 as MGHRA and CDR2 as YSYEKL. This CDR3 is CASSLIAGAATYEQYF.

This chain connects TRBV7-9 to TRBJ1-2; TCRdb outputs TRBD1, but without DNA this stays unchecked. Germline CDR1 SEHNR, CDR2 FQNEAQ (reference sequence). The CDR3 runs 14 residues. The CDR3 reads CASSSTGSNYGYTF.

The J gene is TRBJ1-2, the V gene TRBV6-1. The CDR3 has 13 residues. Germline CDR1 reads MNHNS; CDR2 reads SASEGT. CDR3 sequence: CASSEFVGAGYTF.

V is TRBV20-1 and J is TRBJ2-1; the D gene TCRdb calls, TRBD2, cannot be checked with no DNA. Germline CDR1 is DFQATT and CDR2 is SNEGSKA (reference sequence). This CDR3 is built from 16 residues. This CDR3 reads CSARDSVGTIFYEQFF.

This chain uses TRBV24-1 with TRBJ2-7; checking the TCRdb D call of TRBD2 is not possible without DNA. Germline CDR1 and CDR2: KGHDR and SFDVKD. The CDR3 consists of 13 residues. CDR3 protein: CATGTSDPYEQYF.

The chain links TRBV10-2 to TRBJ2-1; as DNA is missing, the TRBD1 call by TCRdb cannot be tested. Germline CDR1 is WSHSY and CDR2 is SAAADI. This CDR3 has 13 residues. CDR3 amino acids: CASTLGTYNEQFF.

The rearrangement joins TRBV5-6 to TRBJ2-7; TCRdb proposes TRBD1, but this gene call is untestable without DNA. The CDR3 runs to 14 residues. From germline, CDR1 is SGHDT and CDR2 YYEEEE. This chain's CDR3 is CASSLSGVAYEQYF. Drawing the rest from reference TRBV5-6 and TRBJ2-7, the complete variable domain is DAGVTQSPTHLIKTRGQQVTLRCSPKSGHDTVSWYQQALGQGPQFIFQYYEEEERQRGNFPDRFSGHQFPNYSSELNVNALLLGDSALYLCASSLSGVAYEQYFGPGTRLTVT.

The chain is built from TRBV19 and TRBJ2-2; the D call of TRBD2 rests on TCRdb alone, since no DNA is present to check it. Germline V CDR1 and CDR2: LNHDA, SQIVND (reference sequence). CDR3 length: 15 amino acids. CDR3 loop: CASSIGSGRAGELFF.

The V call is TRBV5-1, the J call TRBJ2-1. CDR1 is SGHRS, CDR2 YFSETQ, per germline. The CDR3 has 13 residues. CDR3 residues: CASSSEVDNEQFF.

V usage is TRBV5-1 and J usage is TRBJ2-3; the D call of TRBD1 rests on TCRdb alone, since no DNA is present to check it. Germline V gene sequence: CDR1 SGHRS, CDR2 YFSETQ. The CDR3 covers 18 residues. CDR3 in amino acids: CASSPDSPYSTSTDTQYF.

The V and J genes are TRBV28 and TRBJ2-7. Germline values: CDR1 MDHEN, CDR2 SYDVKM. The CDR3 extends over 15 amino acids. This CDR3 reads CASSFLPDDTYEQYF.

The genes are TRBV12-3 or TRBV12-4 and TRBJ1-6; there is no DNA to check the TCRdb D call of TRBD1. This CDR3 region has 16 residues. CDR3 in amino acids: CASSLATGQPNSPLHF.

The J gene is TRBJ2-2, the V gene TRBV20-1; the TCRdb D gene call, TRBD2, has no DNA to confirm it. There are 13 residues in the CDR3. Germline lookup yields CDR1 DFQATT and CDR2 SNEGSKA (reference sequence). CDR3 in amino acids: CSAIRDVGGELFF.

The chain uses TRBV9 and TRBJ2-7; TCRdb outputs TRBD1, but without DNA this stays unchecked. The CDR3 spans 15 residues. Germline V lookup: CDR1 SGDLS, CDR2 YYNGEE. The CDR3 region is CASSVVGDGTYEQYF.

The gene calls are TRBV5-1 and TRBJ2-3; absent DNA, TCRdb's TRBD2 call cannot be checked. CDR1 is SGHRS, CDR2 YFSETQ, per germline. The CDR3 loop spans 19 amino acids. CDR3 residues: CASSQPVYKRELFTDTQYF.

The CDR3 region is CASTFGGSGNTIYF. This sequence joins TRBV13 and TRBJ1-3. The CDR3 is 14 residues long. Looked up from germline, CDR1 is PRHDT and CDR2 is FYEKMQ (reference sequence).

The V and J genes are TRBV12-3 or TRBV12-4 and TRBJ1-1; the TRBD1 assignment by TCRdb is unverifiable without DNA. The CDR3 covers 14 residues. The CDR3: CASSLGELNTEAFF.

This chain links TRBV11-2 with TRBJ2-2; absent DNA, TCRdb's TRBD1 call cannot be checked. The V gene's germline CDR1 is SGHAT and CDR2 FQNNGV. The CDR3 is 12 residues long. The CDR3 region is CASSSLPGELFF.